Shown below are 14 T cell receptor beta chains from a single sample sequenced in a study of vaccination effects on CD4 cells after COVID-19. Prior to sequencing, the ViraFEST assay stimulated PBMC with viral peptide pools, which expanded the antigen-specific CD4+ T cells. Researchers isolated CD4+ T cells once roughly ten days of culture had elapsed. Negative nucleocapsid antibody tests before and after vaccination confirmed no previous SARS-CoV-2 infection. For these receptors, no antigen is known. Repertoires were generated with immunoSEQ multiplex PCR, while TCRdb's copy carries only in-frame clones and drops some. The sample comprises 20,000 to 25,000 clones, around 76% of which are singletons, and over 7.5% rests with the top ten. This sample comprised CD4+ T cells from PBMCs cultured with HCoV-NL63 spike peptides, obtained before COVID-19 vaccination. The receptors originated from a human donor who received a COVID-19 vaccine.

The chain employs TRBV10-3 and TRBJ1-5; 8 positions match TRBD1. The V and J ends lost 10 bases and 3 bases, in that order; junction bases with no gene match: 11. Germline V lookup: CDR1 ENHRY, CDR2 SYGVKD. The CDR3 has 15 amino acids. CDR3 in DNA: TGTGCCACCACCGGAGGGACAGGAATCAATCAGCCCCAGCATTTT. Translation gives CATTGGTGINQPQHF.

The gene calls are TRBV10-3 and TRBJ1-1, with no clear D. The CDR3 is made up of 16 amino acids. Trimming took off 1 base at V and 1 base at J, with 13 bases between the two ends. Per the germline V gene, CDR1 is ENHRY and CDR2 is SYGVKD. CDR3 region: CAISELFGGKNTEAFF. The DNA of the CDR3 is TGTGCCATCAGTGAGTTATTTGGAGGAAAGAACACTGAAGCTTTCTTT.

As DNA, the CDR3 is TGTGCCAGCAGCTTGGCCCAACTAGCGGGAGGCTACTCCTACAATGAGCAGTTCTTC. This encodes CASSLAQLAGGYSYNEQFF. The chain is built from TRBV5-4 and TRBJ2-1; TRBD2 matches at 12 bases. Unmatched junction bases numbered 7, after V lost 0 bases and J lost 0 bases. In germline, CDR1 is SGHNT, CDR2 YYREEE (reference sequence). This CDR3 has 19 amino acids.

The gene calls are TRBV7-9 and TRBJ1-6; 7 bases align to TRBD1. Germline-derived CDR1 and CDR2 are SEHNR and FQNEAQ (reference sequence). The CDR3 sequence is 15 residues long. J was trimmed by 7 bases and V by 1 base; bases with no gene match: 4. CDR3 DNA sequence: TGTGCCAGCAGCTTAGGACAGGGAGTAAATTCACCCCTCCACTTT. Translation: CASSLGQGVNSPLHF.

The chain couples TRBV29-1 to TRBJ2-6, with TRBD1 identical over 9 bases. The trim removed 6 bases at V and 7 bases at J, leaving 7 bases unmatched. CDR1 and CDR2 (germline): SQVTM, ANQGSEA. This CDR3 comprises 14 residues. CDR3 sequence reads: CSVPYRGHANVLTF. The CDR3, as DNA: TGCAGCGTGCCCTACAGGGGGCACGCCAACGTCCTGACTTTC.

The CDR3 loop reads CASSPQAHQPQHF. The CDR3 DNA reads as TGTGCCAGCAGTCCACAGGCTCATCAGCCCCAGCATTTT. The chain employs TRBV6-5 and TRBJ1-5; weak D call: TRBD1 (5 bases). The CDR3 sequence is 13 residues long. Trimming took 5 bases from V and 5 from J, leaving 10 bases between them. Germline CDR1 is MNHEY and CDR2 is SVGAGI.

The chain uses TRBV2 and TRBJ1-5; D remains unclear. The V gene lost 7 bases and the J gene lost 0 bases, with 7 bases spanning the gap. The germline gives CDR1 SNHLY, CDR2 FYNNEI. This CDR3 has 13 residues. The CDR3, as DNA: TGTGCCAGCAACTACAATAGCAATCAGCCCCAGCATTTT. It yields the protein CASNYNSNQPQHF.

This sequence joins TRBV7-6 and TRBJ1-5; D gene ambiguous. This CDR3 has 15 amino acids. CDR1 is SGHVS and CDR2 is FNYEAQ in the germline V gene. V gave up 5 bases and J gave up 0 bases, with 11 bases separating them. The CDR3 loop reads CASSPTRDSNQPQHF. Written as DNA, the CDR3 is TGTGCCAGCAGCCCAACTAGAGATAGCAATCAGCCCCAGCATTTT. The complete variable domain, with remaining parts taken from reference TRBV7-6 and TRBJ1-5, reads GAGVSQSPRYKVTKRGQDVALRCDPISGHVSLYWYRQALGQGPEFLTYFNYEAQQDKSGLPNDRFSAERPEGSISTLTIQRTEQRDSAMYRCASSPTRDSNQPQHFGDGTRLSIL.

The genes are TRBV3-1 (or the pseudogene TRBV3-2) and TRBJ2-7, with 7 bases fitting TRBD1. The CDR3 consists of 14 residues. Per the germline V gene, CDR1 is LGHDT and CDR2 is YNNKEL (reference sequence). J gave up 7 bases and V 4 bases, and 10 bases lay outside the gene matches. The CDR3 is CASSLDRPSPEQYF. CDR3 nucleotides: TGTGCCAGCAGCCTGGACAGGCCCTCCCCAGAGCAGTACTTC.

The CDR3 reads CASSLVRQGGEAFF. In DNA, the CDR3 is TGTGCCAGCAGCTTAGTTCGCCAGGGTGGTGAAGCTTTCTTT. This rearrangement joins TRBV13 to TRBJ1-1, with D tentatively TRBD1 (5 bases). Trimming removed 1 base from V and 7 bases from J, with 13 bases in between. The germline CDR1 and CDR2 sequences are PRHDT and FYEKMQ (reference sequence). The CDR3 consists of 14 residues.

The rearrangement joins TRBV18 to TRBJ1-4, with a possible D match to TRBD1 (5 bases). The V and J ends lost 4 bases and 5 bases respectively, with 17 bases between them. The CDR3 is 16 residues long. Germline V gives CDR1 KGHSH, CDR2 LQKENI. The CDR3 DNA reads as TGTGCCAGCTCACAAACAATGGGACGGACAAATGAAAAACTGTTTTTT. This encodes CASSQTMGRTNEKLFF.

This clone was recorded once. The chain joins TRBV10-3 to TRBJ2-3; TRBD2 aligns across 8 bases. V shed 4 bases, J shed 5 bases, and the junction held 5 bases outside the gene matches. The CDR3 totals 14 residues. Germline loops: CDR1 ENHRY, CDR2 SYGVKD. CDR3 sequence: CAISGSGRGDTQYF. CDR3 coding DNA: TGTGCCATCAGTGGAAGCGGGAGAGGAGATACGCAGTATTTT.

This clone was counted a few times. The genes are TRBV5-1 and TRBJ2-5; 15 nucleotides match TRBD2. V shed 0 bases and J 2 bases; nucleotides not matched to a gene: 8. Germline-derived CDR1 and CDR2 are SGHRS and YFSETQ. The CDR3 spans 19 residues. The CDR3 loop is CASSLGTSGRARNQETQYF. For the CDR3, the DNA is TGCGCCAGCAGCTTGGGGACTAGCGGGAGGGCCAGAAATCAAGAGACCCAGTACTTC.

V gene TRBV6-1 combines with J gene TRBJ1-2, with 8 bases fitting TRBD1. The CDR3 loop spans 14 amino acids. CDR1 and CDR2 (germline): MNHNS, SASEGT. The J segment lost 4 bases and the V segment lost 1 base, leaving 2 bases of the junction unmatched. Written as DNA, the CDR3 is TGTGCCAGCAGTGAAGGACAGGGGTCCTATGGCTACACCTTC. As protein: CASSEGQGSYGYTF.